The rows below give T cell receptor beta chains drawn from one sample of a study of beta chain features in type 1 diabetes. TCRdb's table, derived via immunoSEQ multiplex PCR, lists solely in-frame clones and lacks some. The table records about 180,000 clones, 10% to 15% of them present only once. The sample comprised central memory CD4+ T cells from blood. All receptors come from a woman younger than 30 in good health. Both conserved end residues are part of each CDR3. The D gene is left open where the match is weak. Some rows mark clone size as missing; the rest say once, few, many or name a class of expanded clone.

NA	13	NA	TRBJ1-2	TRBV28	TGTGCCAGCAACCGACAGTCTAACTATGGCTACACCTTC	CASNRQSNYGYTF
TRBD1	15	few	TRBJ2-3	TRBV11-2	TGTGCCAGCGGAGACAGGGGACATAACACAGATACGCAGTATTTT	CASGDRGHNTDTQYF
TRBD2	17	many	TRBJ2-3	TRBV5-1	TGCGCCAGCAGCGCTGGACTAGCGGGAGTCGGAACAGATACGCAGTATTTT	CASSAGLAGVGTDTQYF
NA	14	NA	TRBJ2-5	TRBV9	TGTGCCAGCAGCGTTCCAGGGCCCGTGGAGACCCAGTACTTC	CASSVPGPVETQYF
NA	13	NA	TRBJ2-2	TRBV2	TGTGCCAGCAGCAGGGGGAACACCGGGGAGCTGTTTTTT	CASSRGNTGELFF
NA	17	NA	TRBJ1-1	TRBV11-1	TGTGCCAGCAGCCGGCTCGGAAGGAACAGCATGAACACTGAAGCTTTCTTT	CASSRLGRNSMNTEAFF
TRBD2	14	few	TRBJ2-5	TRBV5-4	TGTGCCAGCAGCCGGGGGGGATACCAAGAGACCCAGTACTTC	CASSRGGYQETQYF
TRBD1	13	NA	TRBJ2-3	TRBV28	TGTGCCAGCACCACGACAGGGAAGGATACGCAGTATTTT	CASTTTGKDTQYF
NA	15	few	TRBJ1-5	TRBV2	TGTGCCAGCAGTGGGTCAGGATATAGCAATCAGCCCCAGCATTTT	CASSGSGYSNQPQHF
TRBD2	15	few	TRBJ2-1	TRBV5-6	TGTGCCAGCAGCTTGGTGTCTAGCGGGAGGGATGAGCAGTTCTTC	CASSLVSSGRDEQFF
NA	16	few	TRBJ2-3	TRBV5-1	TGCGCCAGCAGCTTGGACCGGGTCGAATGGACAGATACGCAGTATTTT	CASSLDRVEWTDTQYF
NA	16	NA	TRBJ1-5	TRBV30	TGTGCCTGGAGCCGGGGGGGGTCACGGGGCAATCAGCCCCAGCATTTT	CAWSRGGSRGNQPQHF
TRBD2	15	NA	TRBJ2-7	TRBV30	TGTGCCTGGAGCCAGGGACTAGCGGGAAACAGAGAGCAGTACTTC	CAWSQGLAGNREQYF
NA	15	few	TRBJ2-5	TRBV7-9	TGTGCCAGCAGCGCAACGACATTGTACCAAGAGACCCAGTACTTC	CASSATTLYQETQYF
NA	15	few	TRBJ1-1	TRBV18	TGTGCCAGCTCACCACGCGGGGGGCATGACACTGAAGCTTTCTTT	CASSPRGGHDTEAFF
TRBD2	15	few	TRBJ2-3	TRBV2	TGTGCCAGCAGTGAAGAGGGAGGGATAGCAGATACGCAGTATTTT	CASSEEGGIADTQYF
NA	14	NA	TRBJ2-1	TRBV10-3	TGTGCCATCAGTGATCCCGACAGACACAATGAGCAGTTCTTC	CAISDPDRHNEQFF
NA	12	NA	TRBJ1-5	TRBV7-9	TGTGCCAGCAGCTTACGGGATCAGCCCCAGCATTTT	CASSLRDQPQHF
NA	11	NA	TRBJ2-7	TRBV7-2	TGTGCCAGCAGCTTATCTTACGAGCAGTACTTC	CASSLSYEQYF
NA	13	NA	TRBJ1-2	TRBV7-9	TGTGCCAGCAGCTTCGGGGTAAACTATGGCTACACCTTC	CASSFGVNYGYTF
TRBD2	18	NA	TRBJ2-2	TRBV11-3	TGTGCCAGCAGCTCGATCGGGTTGACTAGCGGGAACACCGGGGAGCTGTTTTTT	CASSSIGLTSGNTGELFF
TRBD1	14	few	TRBJ2-7	TRBV5-1	TGCGCCAGCAGACCCGGGACAGGTGCCTACGAGCAGTACTTC	CASRPGTGAYEQYF
TRBD1	15	few	TRBJ2-2	TRBV12-5	TGTGCTAGTGGGCCTTGGACAGGGAACACCGGGGAGCTGTTTTTT	CASGPWTGNTGELFF
TRBD1	14	NA	TRBJ1-1	TRBV9	TGTGCCAGCAGCGCGGGGACAGGGAACACTGAAGCTTTCTTT	CASSAGTGNTEAFF
NA	14	NA	TRBJ1-1	TRBV7-2	TGTGCCAGCAGCTTAGCGTTCCAGAACACTGAAGCTTTCTTT	CASSLAFQNTEAFF
TRBD1	15	NA	TRBJ1-5	TRBV2	TGTGCCAGCACCGGAGGGACAGGGGTTAATCAGCCCCAGCATTTT	CASTGGTGVNQPQHF